These 21 T cell receptor beta chains came from one sample sequenced in a study of Tregs in tolerant kidney transplant recipients. This table comes from immunoSEQ multiplex PCR, and its TCRdb copy is limited to in-frame clones, with some not included. The profile covers around 61,000 clones, with 80% to 90% appearing a single time and about 5% taken by the ten largest. Sequencing was performed on CD4+ T cells from blood. These TCRs come from a human donor in good health.

The J gene is TRBJ2-5, the V gene TRBV7-2, with D possibly being TRBD2 (6 bases). Trimming cost V 4 bases and J 2 bases, with 8 bases left between them. The CDR3 covers 13 residues. Germline V gene sequence: CDR1 SGHTA, CDR2 FQGNSA. CDR3 sequence: CASSSGGQETQYF. In nucleotides, the CDR3 is TGTGCCAGCAGCTCCGGGGGTCAAGAGACCCAGTACTTC.

The CDR3 region has the DNA TGCGCCAGCAGAAGAGGGACAGGGGGTCTTGATGGCTACACCTTC. Protein sequence: CASRRGTGGLDGYTF. This sequence joins TRBV5-1 and TRBJ1-2; 11 bases are a match to TRBD1. CDR1 and CDR2 from the germline V gene are SGHRS and YFSETQ. This CDR3 is 15 amino acids long. The V and J ends lost 5 bases and 6 bases, in that order; junction bases with no gene match: 9.

Here the CDR3 reads CASSGNYGYTF. The CDR3 DNA is TGTGCCAGCTCAGGGAACTATGGCTACACCTTC. The chain carries TRBV18 and TRBJ1-2; D is unresolved. Germline V CDR1 and CDR2: KGHSH, LQKENI. The CDR3 totals 11 residues. V lost 5 bases to trimming and J lost 2 bases, with 3 bases between them.

The chain couples TRBV7-9 to TRBJ2-2, with 11 nucleotides matching TRBD2. This CDR3 contains 16 residues. CDR1 and CDR2 from the germline V gene are SEHNR and FQNEAQ (reference sequence). With 3 bases clipped from V and 5 bases from J, the junction kept 5 bases outside the gene matches. This CDR3 is CASSFTLAGGTGELFF. In DNA, the CDR3 is TGTGCCAGCAGCTTCACTCTAGCGGGGGGTACCGGGGAGCTGTTTTTT.

The chain links TRBV25-1 to TRBJ2-1; a possible D gene is TRBD1 (6 bases). Trimming stripped 5 bases from V and 8 bases from J, with 13 bases between. The CDR3 is 13 amino acids. CDR1 MGHDK and CDR2 SYGVNS come from the germline V gene. Written as DNA, the CDR3 is TGTGCCAGCAGTCCTACAGGGATCGATGAGCAGTTCTTC. As protein: CASSPTGIDEQFF.

The chain joins TRBV5-4 to TRBJ2-7, with TRBD2 matching 8 bases. Germline CDR1 and CDR2: SGHNT and YYREEE (reference sequence). The CDR3 runs 15 residues. V lost 0 bases and J lost 5; bases outside the gene matches: 7. DNA of the CDR3: TGTGCCAGCAGCTTGGCCGCGACGGGGGGGCACGAGCAGTACTTC. Translation: CASSLAATGGHEQYF.

In its sample, this clone was seen once. The chain couples TRBV18 to TRBJ1-1; D possibly corresponds to TRBD1 (6 bases). Germline CDR1 KGHSH, CDR2 LQKENI. Deletions cut 5 bases from V and 7 bases from J, with 17 bases between. The CDR3 is 14 amino acids. In DNA, the CDR3 is TGTGCCAGCTCATACCGGGGGCGACGGTTTGAAGCTTTCTTT. It is translated as CASSYRGRRFEAFF. Drawing the rest from reference TRBV18 and TRBJ1-1, the complete variable domain is NAGVMQNPRHLVRRRGQEARLRCSPMKGHSHVYWYRQLPEEGLKFMVYLQKENIIDESGMPKERFSAEFPKEGPSILRIQQVVRGDSAAYFCASSYRGRRFEAFFGQGTRLTVV.

V usage is TRBV2 and J usage is TRBJ2-5, with 7 bases lining up with TRBD2. The V and J ends lost 7 bases and 5 bases, in that order; junction bases with no gene match: 4. The CDR3 is 12 amino acids. From germline, CDR1 is SNHLY and CDR2 FYNNEI. In DNA form, the CDR3 reads TGTGCCAGCATGTATAGCGGGGAGACCCAGTACTTC. Its protein is CASMYSGETQYF. Full variable domain (outside the CDR3, taken from reference TRBV2 and TRBJ2-5): EPEVTQTPSHQVTQMGQEVILRCVPISNHLYFYWYRQILGQKVEFLVSFYNNEISEKSEIFDDQFSVERPDGSNFTLKIRSTKLEDSAMYFCASMYSGETQYFGPGTRLLVL.

The J gene is TRBJ2-5, the V gene TRBV25-1, with TRBD2 matching over 8 bases. The germline V gene has CDR1 MGHDK and CDR2 SYGVNS. V was clipped by 6 bases and J by 4 bases; unmatched bases: 10. The CDR3 is made up of 15 amino acids. DNA of the CDR3: TGTGCCAGCAGGACTACAGCGGGGGCGGGAGAGACCCAGTACTTC. It yields the protein CASRTTAGAGETQYF.

Regarding this clone: Other DNA sequences of this sample code for an identical CDR3. J is TRBJ1-3 and V is TRBV9; 7 nucleotides line up with TRBD1. Germline V gene data show CDR1 as SGDLS and CDR2 as YYNGEE. The CDR3 length is 16 residues. J gave up 0 bases and V 2 bases, and 5 bases lay outside the gene matches. The CDR3 sequence is CASSVTGAFSGNTIYF. The CDR3 DNA is TGTGCCAGCAGCGTCACAGGGGCCTTCTCTGGAAACACCATATATTTT. Based on the CDR3 plus reference TRBV9 and TRBJ1-3, the full variable domain is DSGVTQTPKHLITATGQRVTLRCSPRSGDLSVYWYQQSLDQGLQFLIQYYNGEERAKGNILERFSAQQFPDLHSELNLSSLELGDSALYFCASSVTGAFSGNTIYFGEGSWLTVV.

The genes are TRBV27 and TRBJ2-6; D unresolved. Germline loops: CDR1 MNHEY, CDR2 SMNVEV (reference sequence). The CDR3 sequence is 15 residues long. Trimming shortened V by 3 bases and J by 2 bases, and 8 bases separated the two germline ends. CDR3: CASSFRVPGANVLTF. In nucleotides, the CDR3 is TGTGCCAGCAGTTTTCGGGTCCCTGGGGCCAACGTCCTGACTTTC.

This sequence joins TRBV7-3 and TRBJ2-7; 8 nucleotides line up with TRBD1. The CDR3 length is 18 residues. Per germline, CDR1 SGHTA and CDR2 FQGTGA. V shed 1 base and J 1 base; nucleotides not matched to a gene: 12. The CDR3 bases are TGTGCCAGCAGCTTAATCCCGGACAGGGCAACAGGGTCCTACGAGCAGTACTTC. Protein: CASSLIPDRATGSYEQYF.

This clone appeared a few times. This sequence joins TRBV7-3 and TRBJ2-2; D is unresolved. Trimming cost V 8 bases and J 5 bases, with 15 bases left between them. The CDR3 length is 14 residues. CDR1 SGHTA and CDR2 FQGTGA come from the germline V gene. This CDR3 reads CASGRATLTGELFF. In nucleotides, the CDR3 is TGTGCCAGCGGAAGGGCGACTTTAACCGGGGAGCTGTTTTTT. Based on the CDR3 plus reference TRBV7-3 and TRBJ2-2, the full variable domain is GAGVSQTPSNKVTEKGKYVELRCDPISGHTALYWYRQSLGQGPEFLIYFQGTGAADDSGLPNDRFFAVRPEGSVSTLKIQRTERGDSAVYLCASGRATLTGELFFGEGSRLTVL.

This chain joins TRBV29-1 and TRBJ2-2; maybe TRBD1 (7 bases). Trimming pared 6 bases from V and 5 bases from J, leaving 16 bases between. CDR1 is SQVTM and CDR2 is ANQGSEA in the germline V gene. CDR3 length: 14 amino acids. The chain's CDR3 is CSVEGAQETGELFF. For the CDR3, the DNA is TGCAGCGTGGAGGGGGCGCAGGAGACCGGGGAGCTGTTTTTT.

This chain joins TRBV30 and TRBJ1-1; no reliable D call. The germline gives CDR1 GTSNPN, CDR2 SVGIG (reference sequence). This CDR3 spans 12 amino acids. Trimming pared 7 bases from V and 4 bases from J, leaving 13 bases between. Written as DNA, the CDR3 is TGTGCCTCCCAATTTCATAGCACTGAAGCTTTCTTT. It is translated as CASQFHSTEAFF.

The genes are TRBV6-1 and TRBJ2-7; TRBD2 is a possible D gene (6 bases). The germline V gene has CDR1 MNHNS and CDR2 SASEGT. Trimming shortened V by 2 bases and J by 3 bases, and 14 bases separated the two germline ends. The CDR3 sequence is 15 residues long. CDR3 sequence reads: CASSESGIGGYEQYF. The CDR3 DNA is TGTGCCAGCAGTGAAAGTGGTATCGGGGGCTACGAGCAGTACTTC.

CDR3 in amino acids: CASGQGSGNTIYF. CDR3 coding DNA: TGTGCTAGTGGCCAGGGCTCTGGAAACACCATATATTTT. J is TRBJ1-3 and V is TRBV12-5, with a weak D call TRBD1 (5 bases). The CDR3 loop spans 13 amino acids. V was cut by 6 bases and J by 0 bases, with 6 bases left in between. Germline CDR1 and CDR2: LGHNT and FRNRAP.

The chain recombines TRBV2 with TRBJ2-3, with no clear D. V was clipped by 6 bases and J by 1 base, with 11 bases between them. This CDR3 has 14 residues. In germline, CDR1 is SNHLY, CDR2 FYNNEI. The chain's CDR3 is CASSPTGRTDTQYF. The CDR3 nucleotides are TGTGCCAGCAGCCCGACGGGCCGCACAGATACGCAGTATTTT.

This clone appeared a few times. The gene calls are TRBV18 and TRBJ2-3; D is possibly TRBD1 (6 bases). This CDR3 has 14 amino acids. CDR1 is KGHSH, CDR2 LQKENI, per germline. Trimming left V 2 bases short and J 4 bases short, with 10 bases between. The CDR3 protein is CASSPTTGSDTQYF. The CDR3 bases are TGTGCCAGCTCACCAACAACAGGGTCAGATACGCAGTATTTT. Drawing the rest from reference TRBV18 and TRBJ2-3, the complete variable domain is NAGVMQNPRHLVRRRGQEARLRCSPMKGHSHVYWYRQLPEEGLKFMVYLQKENIIDESGMPKERFSAEFPKEGPSILRIQQVVRGDSAAYFCASSPTTGSDTQYFGPGTRLTVL.

The chain has TRBV5-1 and TRBJ2-5; D is possibly TRBD1 or TRBD2 (6 bases each). The CDR3 extends over 16 amino acids. CDR1 is SGHRS, CDR2 YFSETQ, per germline. Trimming shortened V by 3 bases and J by 4 bases, and 19 bases separated the two germline ends. The CDR3 is CASSSGASGNGETQYF. The CDR3 coding sequence is TGCGCCAGCAGCTCGGGGGCGAGTGGAAATGGAGAGACCCAGTACTTC. Full variable domain (missing parts from reference TRBV5-1 and TRBJ2-5): KAGVTQTPRYLIKTRGQQVTLSCSPISGHRSVSWYQQTPGQGLQFLFEYFSETQRNKGNFPGRFSGRQFSNSRSEMNVSTLELGDSALYLCASSSGASGNGETQYFGPGTRLLVL.

This clone has only a few counts. The chain is built from TRBV7-3 and TRBJ2-5, with 11 bases fitting TRBD1. Germline V gene data show CDR1 as SGHTA and CDR2 as FQGTGA. J lost 2 bases, V lost 2 bases, and 4 bases had no gene match. The CDR3 consists of 16 residues. CDR3 in amino acids: CASSLGTGGTQETQYF. As DNA, the CDR3 is TGTGCCAGCAGCTTAGGGACAGGGGGGACACAAGAGACCCAGTACTTC.